This entry lists 31 T cell receptor beta chains sequenced from one sample in a study of T cells in women clearing cervical HPV infection. TCRdb keeps only in-frame clones here, not all; method: immunoSEQ multiplex PCR. This sample's table has roughly 20,000 clones. Sequenced sample: blood buffy coat. Source of these receptors: a woman between 18 and 70 years old with a cervical HPV16 infection that either progressed to CIN3+ or cleared (not recorded which).

On this clone itself: With the read ending 3 residues before the CDR3 end, the germline J gene is used to fill in that end. J is TRBJ1-4 and V is TRBV19; D might be TRBD1 (5 bases). V was shortened by 2 bases and J by 8 bases, with 12 bases between the two germline ends. The CDR3 sequence is 14 residues long. Germline V lookup: CDR1 LNHDA, CDR2 SQIVND (reference sequence). The CDR3: CASSITGRDEKLFF. The DNA read from the CDR3 is TGTGCCAGTAGTATAACAGGAAGAGACGAAAAA.

Partial CDR3 DNA: TGCAGTGCTAGAGATCTACAGCGGGATTATAATTCACCC. Protein sequence: CSARDLQRDYNSP. The complete CDR3 sequence is CSARDLQRDYNSPLHF. V is TRBV20-1 and J is TRBJ1-6; no clear D gene. From the germline J gene comes the end of the CDR3, since the read stops 3 residues before it. CDR3 length equals 16 residues. The V and J ends lost 0 bases and 4 bases respectively, with 13 bases between them. Germline lookup yields CDR1 DFQATT and CDR2 SNEGSKA (reference sequence).

As for this clone: The read ends 3 residues before the CDR3 terminus; that terminus is restored from the germline J gene. The chain couples TRBV18 to TRBJ1-4; D gene uncertain. The V end lost 5 bases, the J end lost 5 bases, and 12 bases lay between the germline ends. CDR1 is KGHSH and CDR2 is LQKENI in the germline V gene. The length of the CDR3 is 14 residues. The DNA read from the CDR3 is TGTGCCAGCTCATTACTCCCTGCGAATGAAAAA. Protein sequence: CASSLLPANEK. The full CDR3 protein reads CASSLLPANEKLFF. Full variable domain (outside the CDR3, taken from reference TRBV18 and TRBJ1-4): NAGVMQNPRHLVRRRGQEARLRCSPMKGHSHVYWYRQLPEEGLKFMVYLQKENIIDESGMPKERFSAEFPKEGPSILRIQQVVRGDSAAYFCASSLLPANEKLFFGSGTQLSVL.

Regarding this clone: The read finishes 3 residues shy of the CDR3 end, and the germline J gene is used to complete it. V and J are TRBV20-1 and TRBJ2-5, with D possibly being TRBD1 (6 bases). This CDR3 is 14 amino acids long. Germline values: CDR1 DFQATT, CDR2 SNEGSKA (reference sequence). V was trimmed by 4 bases and J by 2 bases, leaving 14 bases between them. The CDR3 is CSANDRMGQETQYF. The DNA read from the CDR3 is TGCAGTGCTAACGACAGGATGGGTCAAGAGACC.

Comment on this clone: The CDR3 is cut off 3 residues early in the read; its end comes from the germline J gene. V is TRBV29-1 and J is TRBJ1-2; D is uncertain. The CDR3 has 12 residues. Germline lookup yields CDR1 SQVTM and CDR2 ANQGSEA. The CDR3 sequence: CSVEFRGPGYTF. The CDR3 bases that were read are TGCAGCGTTGAGTTCCGGGGTCCGGGC.

Comment on this clone: The read terminates 3 residues before the CDR3 end, so the remaining end is supplied by the germline J gene. The chain links TRBV30 to TRBJ2-4; 7 bases align to TRBD1. The V gene's germline CDR1 is GTSNPN and CDR2 SVGIG (reference sequence). The CDR3 covers 14 residues. Incomplete CDR3 DNA: TGTGCCTGGAGTCCCTTCCGACAGGGCTCTGGT. It encodes CAWSPFRQGSG. In full, the CDR3 is CAWSPFRQGSGQYF.

This CDR3 reads CASRSRGPNEKLFF. CDR3 DNA (partial): TGTGCCAGCAGATCCAGGGGGCCGAATGAAAAG. The rearrangement links TRBV7-9 to TRBJ2-2; TRBD1 matches at 8 bases. The read stops 3 residues short of the end of the CDR3; the missing end is completed from the germline J gene. Germline loops: CDR1 SEHNR, CDR2 FQNEAQ (reference sequence). This CDR3 has 14 residues.

Remarks on this clone: Read coverage stops 3 residues before the CDR3 terminus; the germline J gene supplies the remainder. The chain recombines TRBV7-2 with TRBJ2-5, with D maybe TRBD2 (6 bases). Trimming removed 5 bases from V and 3 bases from J, with 16 bases in between. CDR3 length: 15 amino acids. Germline V gene data show CDR1 as SGHTA and CDR2 as FQGNSA. The sequenced CDR3 bases are TGTGCCAGCAGCCTGTCGGGACTCCGTGAAGAGACC. Translating gives CASSLSGLREET. The full CDR3 is CASSLSGLREETQYF.

Regarding this clone: From the germline J gene comes the end of the CDR3, since the read stops 3 residues before it. The chain joins TRBV12-5 to TRBJ1-6; the D gene is possibly TRBD1 (5 bases). The CDR3 has 14 residues. Germline V gives CDR1 LGHNT, CDR2 FRNRAP. With 1 base removed from V and 7 bases from J, the gap between germline ends came to 8 bases. The CDR3 reads CASGLERGNSPLHF. The CDR3 DNA, read in part, is TGTGCTAGTGGTTTGGAAAGGGGAAATTCACCC. The full variable domain, its missing parts supplied by reference TRBV12-5 and TRBJ1-6, is DARVTQTPRHKVTEMGQEVTMRCQPILGHNTVFWYRQTMMQGLELLAYFRNRAPLDDSGMPKDRFSAEMPDATLATLKIQPSEPRDSAVYFCASGLERGNSPLHFGNGTRLTVT.

A note on this clone: Read sequence stops 3 residues before the CDR3 end, and the germline J gene provides the missing end. V gene TRBV4-1 combines with J gene TRBJ1-2, with D possibly matching TRBD1 (6 bases). The CDR3 loop spans 12 amino acids. Germline V gene sequence: CDR1 MGHRA, CDR2 YSYEKL. CDR3 DNA, as far as it was read: TGCGCCAGCAGCCAAGAAAAGACAGGT. Translating it yields CASSQEKTG. The full CDR3 reads CASSQEKTGYTF.

Concerning this clone: The CDR3 goes on 3 residues after the read ends, and that part is filled in from the germline J gene. The V gene is TRBV28, the J gene TRBJ2-7; TRBD2 might be the D (5 bases). V was clipped by 2 bases and J by 3 bases, with 11 bases between them. The CDR3 runs 14 residues. Germline loops: CDR1 MDHEN, CDR2 SYDVKM. The CDR3 spells CASSLTGSFYEQYF. CDR3 DNA (partial): TGTGCCAGCAGTTTAACGGGGTCCTTCTACGAG.

This clone is deemed medium-sized by its frequency. Partial CDR3 DNA: TGTGCCAGCAATTTAGCGCGTCTCACAGATACG. Encoded protein: CASNLARLTDT. The entire CDR3 protein is CASNLARLTDTQYF. This chain connects TRBV2 to TRBJ2-3, with D maybe TRBD2 (5 bases). The read is 3 residues too short to cover the CDR3 end, so that end is filled in from the germline J gene. CDR1 and CDR2 from the germline V gene are SNHLY and FYNNEI. V was cut by 7 bases and J by 2 bases, with 13 bases left in between. The CDR3 totals 14 residues.

For this clone: The read ends 3 residues shy of where the CDR3 ends; the end is completed using the germline J gene. This sample includes further DNA sequences coding for the same CDR3. The rearrangement joins TRBV18 to TRBJ1-1; D perhaps matches TRBD1 (6 bases). The CDR3 covers 19 residues. Germline-derived CDR1 and CDR2 are KGHSH and LQKENI. Incomplete CDR3 DNA: TGTGCCAGCTCACCAATAGGGGACACAGACCGCCGACGGCAAGGGGCA. This codes for CASSPIGDTDRRRQGA. The full CDR3 is CASSPIGDTDRRRQGAAFF. Drawing the rest from reference TRBV18 and TRBJ1-1, the complete variable domain is NAGVMQNPRHLVRRRGQEARLRCSPMKGHSHVYWYRQLPEEGLKFMVYLQKENIIDESGMPKERFSAEFPKEGPSILRIQQVVRGDSAAYFCASSPIGDTDRRRQGAAFFGQGTRLTVV.

On this clone itself: The read halts 3 residues ahead of the CDR3 end, with the missing end drawn from the germline J gene. The chain recombines TRBV5-4 with TRBJ1-6; possibly TRBD1 for D (6 bases). The ends were cut back, 0 bases at V and 7 bases at J, with 14 bases in the middle. The CDR3 spans 16 residues. In germline, CDR1 is SGHNT, CDR2 YYREEE (reference sequence). The CDR3: CASSLVVGAVNSPLHF. The covered CDR3 bases are TGTGCCAGCAGCTTGGTGGTGGGGGCGGTCAATTCACCC. Drawing the rest from reference TRBV5-4 and TRBJ1-6, the complete variable domain is ETGVTQSPTHLIKTRGQQVTLRCSSQSGHNTVSWYQQALGQGPQFIFQYYREEENGRGNFPPRFSGLQFPNYSSELNVNALELDDSALYLCASSLVVGAVNSPLHFGNGTRLTVT.

Comment on this clone: The sequence runs out 3 residues before the end of the CDR3; the remainder is reconstructed from the germline J gene. The gene calls are TRBV7-9 and TRBJ2-3; D possibly uses TRBD1 or TRBD2 (6 bases each). Germline-derived CDR1 and CDR2 are SEHNR and FQNEAQ (reference sequence). The V end lost 5 bases, the J end lost 4 bases, and 16 bases lay between the germline ends. The CDR3 length is 15 residues. The sequenced part of the CDR3 DNA is TGTGCCAGCAGCGGGCACAGGGAGGCTCCAGATACG. It yields the protein CASSGHREAPDT. In full, the CDR3 is CASSGHREAPDTQYF.

About this clone itself: With the read ending 3 residues before the CDR3 end, the germline J gene is used to fill in that end. The V call is TRBV19, the J call TRBJ1-4; D might be TRBD1 (5 bases). Germline V gives CDR1 LNHDA, CDR2 SQIVND (reference sequence). This CDR3 has 13 residues. V lost 8 bases and J 3 bases, leaving 10 bases between the germline ends. CDR3 DNA (partial): TGTGCCAGTGGTTGGGGGGCTAATGAAAAA. It codes for CASGWGANEK. The complete CDR3 protein is CASGWGANEKLFF.

With regard to this clone: The junction differs from germline at one of its ends, possibly a read error. The CDR3 goes on 3 residues after the read ends, and that part is filled in from the germline J gene. The chain combines TRBV4-2 with TRBJ2-2; 7 positions match TRBD2. This CDR3 has 17 amino acids. The germline V gene has CDR1 LGHNA and CDR2 YNFKEQ. The CDR3 loop is CASSRSSGRWNTGELFF. The part of the CDR3 DNA that was read is TGCGCCAGCAGCCGCTCTAGCGGCCGCTGGAACACCGGGGAG.

In regard to this clone: The read stops 3 residues short of the end of the CDR3; the missing end is completed from the germline J gene. The chain couples TRBV5-1 to TRBJ1-1; the match to TRBD1 covers 11 bases. The CDR3 loop spans 15 amino acids. V shed 4 bases and J 4 bases; nucleotides not matched to a gene: 6. In germline, CDR1 is SGHRS, CDR2 YFSETQ. The CDR3 is CASSLGQGGSTEAFF. The part of the CDR3 DNA that was read is TGCGCCAGCAGCCTGGGACAGGGGGGGTCCACTGAA.

About this clone: The missing CDR3 end, 3 residues past where the read stops, is filled in from the germline J gene. The chain combines TRBV19 with TRBJ2-2, with TRBD2 identical over 10 bases. CDR3 length: 19 residues. J lost 5 bases, V lost 7 bases, and 19 bases had no gene match. CDR1 LNHDA and CDR2 SQIVND come from the germline V gene (reference sequence). The CDR3 DNA, read in part, is TGTGCCAGTACCCTAAAGGGCGTAGCGGGGGGCCTTCGGACCGGGGAG. It yields the protein CASTLKGVAGGLRTGE. The whole CDR3 reads CASTLKGVAGGLRTGELFF.

As to this clone: Read sequence stops 3 residues before the CDR3 end, and the germline J gene provides the missing end. V gene TRBV2 combines with J gene TRBJ1-5, with D possibly matching TRBD1 (6 bases). The CDR3 has 13 amino acids. V was cut by 7 bases and J by 6 bases, with 13 bases left in between. Germline-derived CDR1 and CDR2 are SNHLY and FYNNEI. Partial CDR3 DNA: TGTGCCAGCAAAGGGGGGGCTAGTCAGCCC. As protein: CASKGGASQP. The CDR3, in full, reads CASKGGASQPQHF.

Notes on this clone: The read terminates 3 residues ahead of where the CDR3 ends, so the germline J gene completes it. The chain has TRBV5-1 and TRBJ2-1; D uncertain. The CDR3 sequence is 12 residues long. The V gene lost 1 base and the J gene lost 9 bases, with 8 bases spanning the gap. Germline lookup yields CDR1 SGHRS and CDR2 YFSETQ. CDR3 region: CASSLPGAEQFF. The CDR3 bases that were read are TGCGCCAGCAGCTTGCCCGGTGCTGAG.

Its frequency marks this clone as medium-sized. The read terminates 3 residues before the CDR3 end, so the remaining end is supplied by the germline J gene. The rearrangement joins TRBV14 to TRBJ2-5, with 9 bases identical to TRBD2. Germline V CDR1 and CDR2: SGHDN, FVKESK. The CDR3 is 14 amino acids. V lost 4 bases to trimming and J lost 3 bases; unmatched junction nucleotides: 3. CDR3 bases read: TGTGCCAGCAGCCGACTAGCGGTGAAAGAGACC. As protein: CASSRLAVKET. The full CDR3 protein is CASSRLAVKETQYF.

In regard to this clone: Read sequence stops 3 residues before the CDR3 end, and the germline J gene provides the missing end. The V call is TRBV18, the J call TRBJ2-3; 7 positions agree with TRBD2. V was clipped by 4 bases and J by 0 bases; unmatched bases: 1. CDR1 KGHSH and CDR2 LQKENI come from the germline V gene. This CDR3 is built from 14 residues. The part of the CDR3 DNA that was read is TGTGCCAGCTCACAGCGGGGAAGCACAGATACG. This codes for CASSQRGSTDT. The full CDR3 is CASSQRGSTDTQYF.

Turning to this clone: The read stops 3 residues short of the end of the CDR3; the missing end is completed from the germline J gene. This chain uses TRBV7-6 with TRBJ2-7; tentative D call: TRBD1 (5 bases). This CDR3 contains 11 residues. CDR1 SGHVS and CDR2 FNYEAQ come from the germline V gene. V was trimmed by 4 bases and J by 6 bases, leaving 7 bases between them. CDR3 protein: CASSSGREQYF. Partial CDR3 DNA: TGTGCCAGCAGCTCAGGGCGCGAG.

Points on this clone: The read is 3 residues too short to cover the CDR3 end, so that end is filled in from the germline J gene. V and J are TRBV2 and TRBJ2-3; D is perhaps TRBD2 (7 bases). The germline CDR1 and CDR2 sequences are SNHLY and FYNNEI. The CDR3 extends over 15 amino acids. The sequenced part of the CDR3 DNA is TGTGCCAGCACCAACGGGGGGAAGGGGGGAGAGACG. Protein sequence: CASTNGGKGGET. In full, the CDR3 is CASTNGGKGGETQYF.

Comments on this clone: Its ends do not fully match the called genes, so a read error is possible. The CDR3 end falls 3 residues outside the read, so it is completed with the germline J gene. The chain couples TRBV7-7 to TRBJ2-5; D remains ambiguous. The CDR3 contains 15 residues. Per the germline V gene, CDR1 is SSHAT and CDR2 is FNYEAQ (reference sequence). The sequenced part of the CDR3 DNA is TGTGCTAGCAGCCCATTGTTGGCCTTCCAAGAGACC. It specifies CASSPLLAFQET. The entire CDR3 reads CASSPLLAFQETQYF.

A word on this clone: The read finishes 3 residues shy of the CDR3 end, and the germline J gene is used to complete it. The chain is built from TRBV6-2 or TRBV6-3 and TRBJ1-2; D call uncertain. Germline V gene data show CDR1 as MNHEY and CDR2 as SVGEGT. The CDR3 has 13 amino acids. The CDR3 bases that were read are TGTGCCAGCAGTTACGCCCAATCGGTCGAC. Its translation is CASSYAQSVD. In full, the CDR3 reads CASSYAQSVDYTF.

Comment on this clone: The read halts 3 residues ahead of the CDR3 end, with the missing end drawn from the germline J gene. The J gene is TRBJ2-5, the V gene TRBV19; 8 bases map to TRBD2. J lost 7 bases, V lost 8 bases, and 9 bases had no gene match. Germline V gives CDR1 LNHDA, CDR2 SQIVND (reference sequence). CDR3 length: 13 residues. The CDR3 DNA, read in part, is TGTGCCAGTTCTCCGGGGGGGACGGGGACC. Protein product: CASSPGGTGT. The complete CDR3 protein is CASSPGGTGTQYF.

For this clone: Read coverage stops 3 residues before the CDR3 terminus; the germline J gene supplies the remainder. V is TRBV19 and J is TRBJ1-2; D is unresolved. Germline CDR1 is LNHDA and CDR2 is SQIVND (reference sequence). The CDR3 sequence is 13 residues long. CDR3 bases read: TGTGCCAGTAGTATTTTGGGCCAGCCCCAC. This sequence encodes CASSILGQPH. The CDR3 reads in full as CASSILGQPHYTF.

A word on this clone: Sequencing ends 3 residues short of the CDR3 end; the germline J gene provides the rest. The chain couples TRBV7-9 to TRBJ1-2, with D perhaps TRBD1 (6 bases). The CDR3 loop spans 15 amino acids. The germline V gene encodes CDR1 SEHNR and CDR2 FQNEAQ (reference sequence). V shed 5 bases and J shed 3 bases, with 16 bases lying between them. CDR3 loop: CASSQRRAGDYGYTF. The sequenced part of the CDR3 DNA is TGTGCCAGCAGCCAGCGTAGGGCAGGGGACTATGGC. The variable domain in full, completed from reference TRBV7-9 and TRBJ1-2, reads DTGVSQNPRHKITKRGQNVTFRCDPISEHNRLYWYRQTLGQGPEFLTYFQNEAQLEKSRLLSDRFSAERPKGSFSTLEIQRTEQGDSAMYLCASSQRRAGDYGYTFGSGTRLTVV.

For this clone: The CDR3 end falls 3 residues outside the read, so it is completed with the germline J gene. The chain recombines TRBV6-1 with TRBJ1-6, with D possibly TRBD1 on 5 matching bases. The CDR3 sequence is 15 residues long. Trimming stripped 1 base from V and 7 bases from J, with 11 bases between. Germline CDR1 is MNHNS and CDR2 is SASEGT. The CDR3 here is CASSEGKTGNSPLHF. The part of the CDR3 DNA that was read is TGTGCCAGCAGTGAAGGAAAAACAGGAAATTCACCC.